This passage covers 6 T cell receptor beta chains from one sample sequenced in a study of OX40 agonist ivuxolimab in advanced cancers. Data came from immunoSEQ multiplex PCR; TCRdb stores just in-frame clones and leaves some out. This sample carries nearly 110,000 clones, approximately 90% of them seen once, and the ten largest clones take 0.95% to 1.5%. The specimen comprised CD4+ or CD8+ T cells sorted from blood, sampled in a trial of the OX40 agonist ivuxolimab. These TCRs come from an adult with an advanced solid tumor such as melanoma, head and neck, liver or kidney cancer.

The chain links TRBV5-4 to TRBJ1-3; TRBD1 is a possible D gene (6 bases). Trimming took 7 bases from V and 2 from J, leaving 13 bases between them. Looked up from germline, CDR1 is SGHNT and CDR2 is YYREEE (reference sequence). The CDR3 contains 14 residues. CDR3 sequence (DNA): TGTGCCAGCTCTATGAGACAGGCTGGAAACACCATATATTTT. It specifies CASSMRQAGNTIYF.

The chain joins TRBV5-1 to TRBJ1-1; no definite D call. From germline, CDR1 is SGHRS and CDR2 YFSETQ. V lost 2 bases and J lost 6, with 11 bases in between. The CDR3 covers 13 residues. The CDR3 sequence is CASSFGAAPEAFF. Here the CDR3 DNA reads TGCGCCAGCAGCTTTGGTGCAGCACCTGAAGCTTTCTTT.

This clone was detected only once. CDR3: CASSLLTSAQETQYF. DNA for the CDR3: TGTGCCAGTAGTCTACTCACTAGTGCCCAAGAGACCCAGTACTTC. This chain joins TRBV19 and TRBJ2-5; D is perhaps TRBD2 (5 bases). V lost 5 bases and J lost 1, with 14 bases in between. This CDR3 is built from 15 residues. Looked up from germline, CDR1 is LNHDA and CDR2 is SQIVND (reference sequence).

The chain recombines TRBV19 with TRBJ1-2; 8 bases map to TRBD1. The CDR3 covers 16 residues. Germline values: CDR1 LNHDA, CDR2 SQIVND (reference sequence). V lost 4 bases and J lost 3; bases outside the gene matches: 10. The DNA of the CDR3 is TGTGCCAGTAGTACCTCCCGGGGACAGGTGTACTATGGCTACACCTTC. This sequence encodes CASSTSRGQVYYGYTF. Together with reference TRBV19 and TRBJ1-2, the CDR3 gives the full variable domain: DGGITQSPKYLFRKEGQNVTLSCEQNLNHDAMYWYRQDPGQGLRLIYYSQIVNDFQKGDIAEGYSVSREKKESFPLTVTSAQKNPTAFYLCASSTSRGQVYYGYTFGSGTRLTVV.

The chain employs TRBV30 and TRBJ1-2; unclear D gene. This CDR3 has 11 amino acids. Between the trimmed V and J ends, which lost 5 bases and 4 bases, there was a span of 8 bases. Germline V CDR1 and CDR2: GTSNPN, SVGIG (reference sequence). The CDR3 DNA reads TGTGCCTGGGCGGTTACCTATGGCTACACCTTC. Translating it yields CAWAVTYGYTF. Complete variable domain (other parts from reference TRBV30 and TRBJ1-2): SQTIHQWPATLVQPVGSPLSLECTVEGTSNPNLYWYRQAAGRGLQLLFYSVGIGQISSEVPQNLSASRPQDRQFILSSKKLLLSDSGFYLCAWAVTYGYTFGSGTRLTVV.

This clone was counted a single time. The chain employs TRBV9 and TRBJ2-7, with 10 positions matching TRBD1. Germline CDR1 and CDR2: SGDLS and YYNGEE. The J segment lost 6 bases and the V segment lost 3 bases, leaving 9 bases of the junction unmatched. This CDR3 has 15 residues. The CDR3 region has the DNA TGTGCCAGCAGCGCGGCGACAGGGGGCATGATCGAGCAGTACTTC. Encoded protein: CASSAATGGMIEQYF.